This T cell receptor beta chain came from a study of blood T cell repertoires in COVID-19. At the level of the study: Some COVID-19 samples were acute and others convalescent; all came from the United States, Italy and Spain. Sample material is recorded as cDNA or gDNA derived from T cells, B-cell-depleted T cells, or PBMCs.

Assay: immunoSEQ multiplex PCR; the TCRdb copy retains only in-frame clones and omits some. The profile shows approximately 58,000 clones, roughly 77% of them singletons. The CDR3 length is 12 residues. Germline assignment: CDR1 SGHAT and CDR2 FQNNGV. Between the trimmed V and J ends, which lost 7 bases and 7 bases, there was a span of 14 bases. The sequence was obtained from a man aged 60 to 75 with COVID-19, enrolled during active disease. This chain connects TRBV11-2 to TRBJ2-7; D is ambiguous. The sample consisted of peripheral blood. CDR3 loop: CASNRVETEQYF. The CDR3 DNA sequence: TGTGCCAGCAACCGAGTTGAGACAGAGCAGTACTTC.